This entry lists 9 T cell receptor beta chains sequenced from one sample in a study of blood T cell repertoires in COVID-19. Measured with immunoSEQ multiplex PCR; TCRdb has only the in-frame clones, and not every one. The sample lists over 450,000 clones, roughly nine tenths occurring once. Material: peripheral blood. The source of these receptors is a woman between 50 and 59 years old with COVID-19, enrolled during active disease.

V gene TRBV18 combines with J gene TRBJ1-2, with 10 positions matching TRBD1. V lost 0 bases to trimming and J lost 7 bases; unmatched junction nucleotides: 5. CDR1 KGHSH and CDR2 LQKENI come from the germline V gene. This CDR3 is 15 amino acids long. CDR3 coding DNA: TGTGCCAGCTCACCACCCGACAGGGGGCGGGGTGGCTACACCTTC. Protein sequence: CASSPPDRGRGGYTF.

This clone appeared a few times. In DNA, the CDR3 is TGTGCCAGCAGCTTAGAGGCAGGGGGGACTCAGCCCCAGCATTTT. Encoded protein: CASSLEAGGTQPQHF. The chain recombines TRBV7-8 with TRBJ1-5; 7 nucleotides match TRBD1. The CDR3 extends over 15 amino acids. V was clipped by 1 base and J by 6 bases; unmatched bases: 6. Germline V gene lookup returns CDR1 SGHVS and CDR2 FQNEAQ.

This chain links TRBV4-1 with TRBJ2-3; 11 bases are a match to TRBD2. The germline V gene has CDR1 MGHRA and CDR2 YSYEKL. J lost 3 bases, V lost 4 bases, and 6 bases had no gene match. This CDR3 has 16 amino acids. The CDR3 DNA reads TGCGCCAGCAGCCTTATAGCGGGGGGGCTAACAGATACGCAGTATTTT. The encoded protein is CASSLIAGGLTDTQYF.

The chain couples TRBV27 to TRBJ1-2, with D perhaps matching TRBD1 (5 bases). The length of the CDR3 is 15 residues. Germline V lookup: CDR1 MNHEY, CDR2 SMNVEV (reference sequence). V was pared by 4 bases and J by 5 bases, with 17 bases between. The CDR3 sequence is CASSSIGVEGYGYTF. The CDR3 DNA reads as TGTGCCAGCAGTTCGATAGGGGTGGAGGGTTATGGCTACACCTTC.

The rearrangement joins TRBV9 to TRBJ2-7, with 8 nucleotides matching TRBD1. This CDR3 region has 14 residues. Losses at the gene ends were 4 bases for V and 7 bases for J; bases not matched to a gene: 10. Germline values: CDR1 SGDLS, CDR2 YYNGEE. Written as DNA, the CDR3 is TGTGCCAGCAGCCCAGACAGGGGAGTTTGGGAGCAGTACTTC. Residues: CASSPDRGVWEQYF.

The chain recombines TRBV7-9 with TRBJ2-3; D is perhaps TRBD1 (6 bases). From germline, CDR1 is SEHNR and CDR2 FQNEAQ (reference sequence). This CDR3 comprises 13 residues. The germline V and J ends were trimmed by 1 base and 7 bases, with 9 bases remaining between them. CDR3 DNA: TGTGCCAGCAGCTTAGGGCAGGGGAATACGCAGTATTTT. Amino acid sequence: CASSLGQGNTQYF.

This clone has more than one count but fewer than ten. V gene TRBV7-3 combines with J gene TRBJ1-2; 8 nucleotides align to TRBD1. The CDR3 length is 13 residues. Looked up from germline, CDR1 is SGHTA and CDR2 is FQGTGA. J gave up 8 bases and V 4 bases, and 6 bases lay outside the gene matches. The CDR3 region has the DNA TGTGCCAGCAGCTCTTCGACAGGGGACGGCTACACCTTC. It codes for CASSSSTGDGYTF.

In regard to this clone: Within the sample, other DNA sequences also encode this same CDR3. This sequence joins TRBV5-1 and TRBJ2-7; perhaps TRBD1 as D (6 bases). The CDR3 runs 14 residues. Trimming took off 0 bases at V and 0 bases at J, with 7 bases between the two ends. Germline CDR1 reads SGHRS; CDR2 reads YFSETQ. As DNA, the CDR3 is TGCGCCAGCAGCTTGGGGACAGCCTCCTACGAGCAGTACTTC. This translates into CASSLGTASYEQYF.

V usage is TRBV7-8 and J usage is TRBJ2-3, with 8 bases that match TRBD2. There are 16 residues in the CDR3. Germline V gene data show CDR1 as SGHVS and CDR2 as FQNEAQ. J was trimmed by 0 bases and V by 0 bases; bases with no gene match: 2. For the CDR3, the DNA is TGTGCCAGCAGCTTAGCGCCTAGCGGGAGCACAGATACGCAGTATTTT. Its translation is CASSLAPSGSTDTQYF.